These 16 T cell receptor beta chains were sequenced from one sample in a study of cytomegalovirus exposure and HLA in healthy donors. PCR employed 60 Vbeta and 13 Jbeta primers. Sequencing was performed with immunoSEQ multiplex PCR; in TCRdb, only in-frame clones are kept and a portion is missing. Of 100,000 to 150,000 clones in the sample, approximately 83% were seen once. Sequences were obtained from PBMCs. These receptor sequences come from a woman in her thirties or forties in good health and CMV-seropositive.

This clone was seen a handful of times. The V gene is TRBV2, the J gene TRBJ1-4, with D tentatively TRBD1 (5 bases). The CDR3 runs 14 residues. Looked up from germline, CDR1 is SNHLY and CDR2 is FYNNEI. With 7 bases removed from V and 4 bases from J, the gap between germline ends came to 13 bases. This CDR3 reads CASMVDSFNEKLFF. Written as DNA, the CDR3 is TGTGCCAGCATGGTAGACAGCTTTAATGAAAAACTGTTTTTT.

The J gene is TRBJ1-1, the V gene TRBV7-9; tentative D call: TRBD1 (6 bases). V dropped 6 bases and J dropped 4 bases, with 15 bases sitting between them. The CDR3 consists of 14 residues. From germline, CDR1 is SEHNR and CDR2 FQNEAQ (reference sequence). In DNA, the CDR3 is TGTGCCAGCAGGGGCGGGGGGGGCAGCACTGAAGCTTTCTTT. Its protein is CASRGGGGSTEAFF.

CDR3 residues: CAISVWGDRPTGELFF. DNA for the CDR3: TGTGCCATCAGTGTCTGGGGGGACAGGCCCACCGGGGAGCTGTTTTTT. This sequence joins TRBV10-3 and TRBJ2-2; TRBD1 aligns across 8 bases. Germline CDR1 is ENHRY and CDR2 is SYGVKD. The CDR3 loop spans 16 amino acids. J was trimmed by 4 bases and V by 4 bases; bases with no gene match: 8.

For this clone: At one of its ends the junction is not consistent with the germline gene, which may arise from a read error. The rearrangement uses TRBV7-9 and TRBJ2-7; D possibly corresponds to TRBD1 (6 bases). CDR1 SEHNR and CDR2 FQNEAQ come from the germline V gene (reference sequence). The CDR3 has 15 residues. Written as DNA, the CDR3 is TGTTCCAGCAGCGATGGGGGCCATTTCTCCTACGAGCAGTACTTC. Residues: CSSSDGGHFSYEQYF.

The chain links TRBV6-5 to TRBJ2-1; 7 nucleotides agree with TRBD1. The CDR3 length is 14 residues. V gave up 6 bases and J gave up 5 bases; unmatched junction bases: 7. The germline V gene encodes CDR1 MNHEY and CDR2 SVGAGI. CDR3 sequence reads: CASRLQGSHNEQFF. The DNA of the CDR3 is TGTGCCAGCAGGCTACAGGGGTCCCACAATGAGCAGTTCTTC.

This rearrangement joins TRBV5-6 to TRBJ1-1; D unresolved. The V gene's germline CDR1 is SGHDT and CDR2 YYEEEE. The CDR3 has 14 residues. V lost 0 bases and J 1 base, leaving 7 bases between the germline ends. The CDR3, as DNA: TGTGCCAGCAGCTTGGCCCCGGGGAACACTGAAGCTTTCTTT. Translating it yields CASSLAPGNTEAFF.

The chain combines TRBV21-1 with TRBJ2-5; the table's D call TRBD2 went unverified against the DNA. TRBV21-1 is termed a pseudogene. The CDR3 loop spans 15 amino acids. The CDR3 nucleotides read TGTGCCAGCAGCAAACGGGACTACTTGGAAGAGACCCAGTACTTC. It encodes CASSKRDYLEETQYF.

Here the CDR3 reads CASSEQGALEQYF. The CDR3 DNA reads TGCGCCAGCAGTGAACAGGGGGCCCTCGAGCAGTACTTC. The V gene is TRBV10-2, the J gene TRBJ2-7; TRBD1 matches at 9 bases. The CDR3 is made up of 13 amino acids. Trimming cost V 3 bases and J 6 bases; bases outside gene matches: 3. Germline lookup yields CDR1 WSHSY and CDR2 SAAADI.

This chain's CDR3 is CAISEPRLAGVNEQFF. CDR3 in DNA: TGTGCCATCAGTGAGCCACGACTAGCGGGAGTCAATGAGCAGTTCTTC. This sequence joins TRBV10-3 and TRBJ2-1, with 12 bases lining up with TRBD2. Germline lookup yields CDR1 ENHRY and CDR2 SYGVKD. The V gene end was trimmed by 2 bases and the J gene end by 6 bases; junction bases not matched to a gene: 5. This CDR3 contains 16 residues.

This clone was observed a single time. The chain recombines TRBV6-4 with TRBJ2-7; 8 nucleotides line up with TRBD1. Germline V gene data show CDR1 as MRHNA and CDR2 as SNTAGT. There are 15 residues in the CDR3. The V and J ends lost 3 bases and 3 bases, in that order; junction bases with no gene match: 7. The CDR3 coding sequence is TGTGCCAGCAGTGAAATGGCAGGACAGGGCTACGAGCAGTACTTC. Its translation: CASSEMAGQGYEQYF.

This clone has a single count. The chain links TRBV30 to TRBJ2-1; 7 nucleotides line up with TRBD2. The CDR3 consists of 15 residues. Germline loops: CDR1 GTSNPN, CDR2 SVGIG (reference sequence). Trimming cost V 2 bases and J 7 bases; bases outside gene matches: 11. CDR3 protein: CAWSPQVRDYNEQFF. The DNA for the CDR3 is TGTGCCTGGAGTCCCCAAGTACGGGACTATAATGAGCAGTTCTTC.

This clone showed up just once. The chain couples TRBV4-1 to TRBJ2-1; 10 nucleotides line up with TRBD2. Germline assignment: CDR1 MGHRA and CDR2 YSYEKL. Losses at the gene ends were 4 bases for V and 4 bases for J; bases not matched to a gene: 7. CDR3 length: 16 residues. CDR3 region: CASSPPGTSVYNEQFF. CDR3 nucleotide sequence: TGCGCCAGCAGCCCCCCCGGGACTAGCGTTTACAATGAGCAGTTCTTC.

CDR3 amino acids: CASRGVYEQYF. In nucleotides, the CDR3 is TGTGCCAGCAGGGGCGTCTACGAGCAGTACTTC. This chain connects TRBV6-1 to TRBJ2-5; D gene uncertain. The assigned J gene may be wrong: the sequence end matches TRBJ2-7 better. Germline assignment: CDR1 MNHNS and CDR2 SASEGT. CDR3 size: 11 residues.

The chain uses TRBV7-9 and TRBJ1-1; no clear D. Germline CDR1 is SEHNR and CDR2 is FQNEAQ (reference sequence). V lost 5 bases and J lost 1, with 11 bases in between. CDR3 size: 14 residues. The CDR3 spells CASSPNFGNTEAFF. CDR3 sequence (DNA): TGTGCCAGCAGCCCTAATTTCGGGAACACTGAAGCTTTCTTT.

The rearrangement links TRBV11-2 to TRBJ2-5, with 8 bases that match TRBD1. The germline V gene encodes CDR1 SGHAT and CDR2 FQNNGV. The junction had 9 bases not matched to a gene; V was cut back by 4 bases and J by 2 bases. The CDR3 is 16 amino acids. The CDR3 DNA reads TGTGCCAGCAGCTCAAGAGACAGGGGACGACAAGAGACCCAGTACTTC. Translated, it gives CASSSRDRGRQETQYF. The variable domain in full, completed from reference TRBV11-2 and TRBJ2-5, reads EAGVAQSPRYKIIEKRQSVAFWCNPISGHATLYWYQQILGQGPKLLIQFQNNGVVDDSQLPKDRFSAERLKGVDSTLKIQPAKLEDSAVYLCASSSRDRGRQETQYFGPGTRLLVL.

The chain couples TRBV5-4 to TRBJ1-1, with D perhaps matching TRBD1 (6 bases). The CDR3 totals 14 residues. Germline loops: CDR1 SGHNT, CDR2 YYREEE (reference sequence). The ends were cut back, 4 bases at V and 0 bases at J, with 10 bases in the middle. CDR3 sequence reads: CASSRRGMNTEAFF. The CDR3, as DNA: TGTGCCAGCAGCCGTAGGGGGATGAACACTGAAGCTTTCTTT.